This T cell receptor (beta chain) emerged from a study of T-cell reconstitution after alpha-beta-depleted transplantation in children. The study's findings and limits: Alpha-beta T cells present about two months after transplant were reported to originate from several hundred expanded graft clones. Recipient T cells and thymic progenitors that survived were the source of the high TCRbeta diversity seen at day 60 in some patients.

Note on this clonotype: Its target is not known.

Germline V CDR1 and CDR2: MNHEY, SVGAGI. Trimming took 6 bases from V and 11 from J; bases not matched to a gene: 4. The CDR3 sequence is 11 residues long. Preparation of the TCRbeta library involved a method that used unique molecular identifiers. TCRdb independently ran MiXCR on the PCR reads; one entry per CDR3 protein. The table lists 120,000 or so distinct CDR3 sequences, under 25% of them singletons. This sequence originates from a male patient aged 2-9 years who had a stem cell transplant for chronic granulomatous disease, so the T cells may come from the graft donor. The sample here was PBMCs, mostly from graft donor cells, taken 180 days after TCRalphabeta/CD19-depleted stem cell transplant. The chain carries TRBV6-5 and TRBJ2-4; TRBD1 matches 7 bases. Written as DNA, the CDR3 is TGTGCCAGCAGGTTCCAGGGGGTTCAGTACTTC. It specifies CASRFQGVQYF.